The entry below describes one T cell receptor beta chain. Seattle enrolled patients during active infection and tracked them longitudinally. The sample is drawn from a study of blood T cell repertoires in COVID-19. Study summary: COVID-19 samples, acute and convalescent, were from the United States, Italy and Spain.

Assay: immunoSEQ multiplex PCR; the TCRdb copy retains only in-frame clones and omits some. The table shows some 74,000 clones, with roughly nine tenths occurring only once. Sequences were obtained from peripheral blood. The TCR was taken from a man over 45 with COVID-19, enrolled during active disease.

CDR3 sequence: CASRGQGADTQYF. The CDR3 DNA reads TGTGCCAGCAGGGGACAGGGGGCAGATACGCAGTATTTT. The chain uses TRBV2 and TRBJ2-3, with 11 bases lining up with TRBD1. Per germline, CDR1 SNHLY and CDR2 FYNNEI. CDR3 length: 13 amino acids. The ends lost 6 bases at V and 4 bases at J; junction bases unmatched: 0.